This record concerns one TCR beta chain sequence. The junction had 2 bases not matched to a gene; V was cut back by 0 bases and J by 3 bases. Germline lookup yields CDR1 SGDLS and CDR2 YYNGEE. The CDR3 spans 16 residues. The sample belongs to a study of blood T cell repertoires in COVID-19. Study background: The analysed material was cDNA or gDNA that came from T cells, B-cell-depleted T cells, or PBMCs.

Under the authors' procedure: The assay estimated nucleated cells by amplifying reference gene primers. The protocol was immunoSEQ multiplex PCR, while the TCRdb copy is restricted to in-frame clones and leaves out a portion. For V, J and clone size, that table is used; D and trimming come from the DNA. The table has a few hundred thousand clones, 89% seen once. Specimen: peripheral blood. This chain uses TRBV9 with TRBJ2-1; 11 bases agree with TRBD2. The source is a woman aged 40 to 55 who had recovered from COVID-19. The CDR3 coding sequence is TGTGCCAGCAGCGTAGATGGGACTAGCGGCTACAATGAGCAGTTCTTC. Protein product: CASSVDGTSGYNEQFF.